The 24 T cell receptor beta chains in this list originate from one sample, sequenced in a study of blood T cells in healthy people across ages. Through a sample-barcoded 5' primer and a J-beta primer mix, a second PCR was run for 7 to 11 cycles. TCRdb passed the 5' RACE reads through MiXCR, listing each CDR3 protein once. The sample includes fewer than 900,000 distinct CDR3 sequences, about 40% of them seen just once. Sequencing was done on a sample of blood. The receptors shown here come from a woman aged 60-75 years in good health.

In its sample, this clonotype was seen once. A read error may be the cause here, since a much bigger clone is one base away. The V call is TRBV5-1, the J call TRBJ2-4; tentative D call: TRBD1 (7 bases). Germline values: CDR1 SGHRS, CDR2 YFSETQ. The CDR3 is 16 residues long. V lost 2 bases to trimming and J lost 13 bases, with 25 bases between them. CDR3 in amino acids: CASSFQGEKMGEAQYF. The CDR3 region has the DNA TGCGCCAGCAGCTTCCAGGGGGAGAAGATGGGGGAGGCCCAGTACTTC.

Regarding this clonotype: Its ends do not fully match the called genes, so a read error is possible. CDR3 sequence: CASSPSAGTSESSDEQYF. The CDR3 DNA follows: TGTGCCAGCAGCCCTTCGGCCGGGACTAGCGAGAGCTCCGACGAGCAGTACTTC. This chain uses TRBV9 with TRBJ2-7, with TRBD2 identical over 10 bases. This CDR3 has 18 residues. From germline, CDR1 is SGDLS and CDR2 YYNGEE. Using reference TRBV9 and TRBJ2-7 for the parts outside the CDR3, the full variable domain is DSGVTQTPKHLITATGQRVTLRCSPRSGDLSVYWYQQSLDQGLQFLIQYYNGEERAKGNILERFSAQQFPDLHSELNLSSLELGDSALYFCASSPSAGTSESSDEQYFGPGTRLTVT.

This clonotype was counted a few times. The V and J genes are TRBV2 and TRBJ2-1, with 15 bases that match TRBD2. The CDR3 covers 17 residues. V lost 7 bases and J lost 7; bases outside the gene matches: 11. The germline CDR1 and CDR2 sequences are SNHLY and FYNNEI. The chain's CDR3 is CASIPGTSGRLLNEQFF. The CDR3 bases are TGTGCCAGCATCCCCGGGACTAGCGGGAGGTTATTAAATGAGCAGTTCTTC.

The V and J genes are TRBV24-1 and TRBJ2-1; perhaps TRBD2 as D (7 bases). The CDR3 loop spans 20 amino acids. From germline, CDR1 is KGHDR and CDR2 SFDVKD. V lost 12 bases, J lost 0 bases, and 32 bases lay in between. The chain's CDR3 is CAHQRRGGGNWVSSYNEQFF. CDR3 coding DNA: TGTGCCCACCAGCGTCGAGGGGGGGGCAATTGGGTTAGCTCCTACAATGAGCAGTTCTTC.

For the CDR3, the DNA is TGTGCCAGCAGCTTCCAGCGGGCGCAAGAGACCCAGTACTTC. Protein: CASSFQRAQETQYF. The chain uses TRBV7-2 and TRBJ2-5; TRBD2 might be the D (6 bases). Germline-derived CDR1 and CDR2 are SGHTA and FQGNSA. The CDR3 is made up of 14 amino acids. Trimming cost V 3 bases and J 2 bases, with 10 bases left between them.

CDR3 protein: CAWSGSAGGGYHTGELFF. CDR3 DNA sequence: TGTGCCTGGAGTGGGTCTGCGGGGGGAGGTTATCACACCGGGGAGCTGTTTTTT. The V and J genes are TRBV30 and TRBJ2-2, with TRBD2 matching over 8 bases. The CDR3 consists of 18 residues. V lost 1 base and J lost 3; bases outside the gene matches: 13. Germline CDR1 and CDR2: GTSNPN and SVGIG (reference sequence).

Concerning this clonotype: An end of the junction does not agree with germline; a read error may underlie this. The CDR3 nucleotides are TGTGCCAGCAGCCTAGGGGGGATCCGTTTAGGCACAGATACGCAATATTTT. The encoded protein is CASSLGGIRLGTDTQYF. The rearrangement uses TRBV12-3 or TRBV12-4 and TRBJ2-3; D is tentatively TRBD1 or TRBD2 (6 bases each). The CDR3 extends over 17 amino acids.

The chain combines TRBV7-7 with TRBJ2-5, with TRBD1 matching over 8 bases. Germline V CDR1 and CDR2: SSHAT, FNYEAQ (reference sequence). V was pared by 5 bases and J by 0 bases, with 8 bases of the junction left unmatched. The CDR3 loop spans 16 amino acids. CDR3 nucleotide sequence: TGTGCCAGCAGCCCTTGGGACAGGAGTAACCAAGAGACCCAGTACTTC. This translates into CASSPWDRSNQETQYF.

The chain is built from TRBV29-1 and TRBJ2-1; D is unclear. Per the germline V gene, CDR1 is SQVTM and CDR2 is ANQGSEA. The CDR3 is 10 amino acids. V was pared by 2 bases and J by 8 bases, with 4 bases between. CDR3 sequence reads: CSVETDEQFF. The DNA of the CDR3 is TGCAGCGTTGAAACAGATGAGCAGTTCTTC.

The chain joins TRBV28 to TRBJ2-1; 9 bases align to TRBD2. After removal of 5 bases from V and 4 bases from J, the junction contained 15 bases not matched to a gene. Looked up from germline, CDR1 is MDHEN and CDR2 is SYDVKM. The CDR3 extends over 18 amino acids. Here the CDR3 DNA reads TGTGCCAGCAGTACCCTTGCGGGAGGGCCCCGAGGGTACAATGAGCAGTTCTTC. It is translated as CASSTLAGGPRGYNEQFF.

This clonotype was seen more than once but under ten times. The chain is built from TRBV7-9 and TRBJ1-4, with D unclear. V dropped 4 bases and J dropped 11 bases, with 11 bases sitting between them. CDR1 SEHNR and CDR2 FQNEAQ come from the germline V gene (reference sequence). The CDR3 consists of 12 residues. The CDR3 spells CASSSFAEKLFF. The CDR3 DNA sequence: TGTGCCAGCAGCTCATTTGCGGAGAAACTGTTTTTT.

This clonotype has a handful of counts. This chain links TRBV24-1 with TRBJ2-3; 7 nucleotides match TRBD1. V gave up 2 bases and J gave up 2 bases; unmatched junction bases: 9. The CDR3 length is 17 residues. Germline loops: CDR1 KGHDR, CDR2 SFDVKD. CDR3 residues: CATSDSRQGRLTDTQYF. In nucleotides, the CDR3 is TGTGCCACCAGTGATTCCCGACAGGGAAGGCTCACAGATACGCAGTATTTT.

The chain combines TRBV20-1 with TRBJ2-2, with D perhaps given as TRBD1 or TRBD2 (5 bases each). The CDR3 runs to 15 residues. CDR1 DFQATT and CDR2 SNEGSKA come from the germline V gene (reference sequence). Trimming took 2 bases from V and 7 from J, leaving 17 bases between them. CDR3 loop: CSARRRGRSIGELFF. The CDR3 nucleotides read TGCAGTGCTAGACGCCGGGGCCGGAGCATCGGGGAGCTGTTTTTT.

This clonotype was seen more than once but under ten times. The V and J genes are TRBV18 and TRBJ2-4, with D possibly being TRBD1 or TRBD2 (5 bases each). The J call could be wrong; TRBJ2-7 is a better fit for the DNA end. The CDR3 loop spans 14 amino acids. Per the germline V gene, CDR1 is KGHSH and CDR2 is LQKENI. CDR3 region: CASSPPAGSHEQYF. The CDR3 nucleotides read TGTGCCAGCTCACCTCCGGCAGGGAGCCACGAGCAGTACTTC.

V is TRBV14 and J is TRBJ2-4, with 8 bases that match TRBD2. The J call is in doubt because the DNA end fits TRBJ2-7 better. Per germline, CDR1 SGHDN and CDR2 FVKESK. The CDR3 loop spans 16 amino acids. The CDR3 sequence: CASSQVRTSSLYEQYF. In nucleotides, the CDR3 is TGTGCCAGCAGCCAAGTCAGGACTAGCTCCCTCTACGAGCAGTACTTC.

V is TRBV9 and J is TRBJ2-5; a possible D gene is TRBD2 (5 bases). Germline V gene lookup returns CDR1 SGDLS and CDR2 YYNGEE. The CDR3 has 17 residues. Trimming removed 0 bases from V and 4 bases from J, with 19 bases in between. CDR3 nucleotide sequence: TGTGCCAGCAGCGTAGCTGGGAGCAGCGGAACGGGAGAGACCCAGTACTTC. It encodes CASSVAGSSGTGETQYF.

In this sample, this clonotype turned up once. A much more abundant neighbour one base away suggests this may be a read error. This rearrangement joins TRBV7-2 to TRBJ2-5; 14 nucleotides line up with TRBD2. The DNA end lines up better with TRBJ2-1; the J call may be wrong. CDR1 and CDR2 from the germline V gene are SGHTA and FQGNSA. The CDR3 length is 16 residues. The CDR3 is CASSFYGLAGGETQFF. In DNA, the CDR3 is TGTGCCAGCAGCTTCTACGGACTAGCGGGAGGAGAGACCCAGTTCTTC.

The chain combines TRBV20-1 with TRBJ2-1; D is perhaps TRBD1 or TRBD2 (5 bases each). The CDR3 is 13 residues long. Germline loops: CDR1 DFQATT, CDR2 SNEGSKA (reference sequence). V was cut by 7 bases and J by 5 bases, with 15 bases left in between. CDR3 sequence: CSVHGARDNEQFF. The CDR3 bases are TGCAGTGTCCACGGGGCTCGGGACAATGAGCAGTTCTTC.

The rearrangement joins TRBV5-1 to TRBJ1-2; 11 nucleotides match TRBD1. The CDR3 consists of 15 residues. The J segment lost 6 bases and the V segment lost 2 bases, leaving 6 bases of the junction unmatched. In germline, CDR1 is SGHRS, CDR2 YFSETQ. Here the CDR3 reads CASSFGTGGVDGYTF. CDR3 in DNA: TGCGCCAGCAGCTTCGGGACAGGGGGTGTGGATGGCTACACCTTC. Full variable domain (missing parts from reference TRBV5-1 and TRBJ1-2): KAGVTQTPRYLIKTRGQQVTLSCSPISGHRSVSWYQQTPGQGLQFLFEYFSETQRNKGNFPGRFSGRQFSNSRSEMNVSTLELGDSALYLCASSFGTGGVDGYTFGSGTRLTVV.

This clonotype showed up just a few times. The CDR3: CASNSGASSTDTQYF. CDR3 coding DNA: TGTGCCAGCAACTCAGGGGCTTCTAGCACAGATACGCAGTATTTT. The chain joins TRBV27 to TRBJ2-3; D perhaps matches TRBD1 (6 bases). In germline, CDR1 is MNHEY, CDR2 SMNVEV (reference sequence). There are 15 residues in the CDR3. V lost 7 bases and J lost 0, with 14 bases in between.

This chain connects TRBV29-1 to TRBJ2-7; D ambiguous. The J call may not be correct, given that the DNA end is closer to TRBJ2-5. Germline V gene data show CDR1 as SQVTM and CDR2 as ANQGSEA. This CDR3 region has 11 residues. The CDR3 DNA follows: TGCAGCGCTGTAAATGGGGAGACCCAGTACTTC. This translates into CSAVNGETQYF.

This rearrangement joins TRBV29-1 to TRBJ2-5; 7 bases map to TRBD2. The J call is doubtful: the DNA matches TRBJ2-7 better. The CDR3 has 14 residues. The germline V gene has CDR1 SQVTM and CDR2 ANQGSEA. The DNA of the CDR3 is TGCAGCGTTGACGATGGGGGGGATGTCAACGAGCAGTACTTC. Amino acids: CSVDDGGDVNEQYF.

This clonotype has only a few counts. J is TRBJ2-7 and V is TRBV5-1; unclear D gene. CDR3 size: 13 residues. Germline-derived CDR1 and CDR2 are SGHRS and YFSETQ. With 2 bases removed from V and 3 bases from J, the gap between germline ends came to 9 bases. This CDR3 reads CASSLGENYEQYF. CDR3 DNA sequence: TGCGCCAGCAGCTTAGGTGAGAACTACGAGCAGTACTTC.

Turning to this clonotype: The germline gene is not matched at one end of the junction; a read error may be the cause. The J gene is TRBJ2-1, the V gene TRBV6-1; a possible D gene is TRBD2 (7 bases). This CDR3 comprises 14 residues. Germline lookup yields CDR1 MNHNS and CDR2 SASEGT. The CDR3 DNA is TGTGCCAGCAAGGTGGGAGAGAGGGGGGGTGAGCTGTTCTTC. The encoded protein is CASKVGERGGELFF.